This T cell receptor (beta chain) stems from a study of breast tumors, draining lymph nodes, adjacent tissues. A single record per CDR3 protein comes from TCRdb applying MiXCR to the multiplex PCR reads. The sample contains some 140,000 distinct CDR3 sequences, 21% of which appear only once. Breast cancer patients provided tissue from their axillary draining lymph nodes. Notes on this clonotype: What it binds is not known. Mismatch with germline at one junction end may stem from a read error.

Study-wide results and limits: The data were judged consistent with most tumor T cells coming from lymph node and expanding in tumor. Compared with lymph nodes, tumors were less diverse; compared with nontumor tissue, more. Compared with basal-like, luminal-like tumors shared significantly more repertoire with nontumor tissue.

Sequenced: axillary lymph node tissue. This receptor was taken from a female donor with breast cancer. Some clones in this sample may be carry-over from other donors' samples.

The CDR3 protein is CAGSLGQGPYEQYF. CDR3 bases: TGTGCCGGCAGCCTGGGACAGGGCCCCTACGAGCAGTACTTC. The chain uses TRBV6-2 or TRBV6-3 and TRBJ2-7; 9 nucleotides match TRBD1. In germline, CDR1 is MNHEY, CDR2 SVGEGT. This CDR3 region has 14 residues.